The 17 T cell receptor beta chains below were found in one sample sequenced in a study of blood T cell repertoires in COVID-19. Here immunoSEQ multiplex PCR was the method, and the copy in TCRdb shows in-frame clones only, minus some. The sample lists 130,000 to 150,000 clones; 80% to 90% were seen once. The specimen was peripheral blood. Receptors originate from a woman in her forties or fifties with acute or convalescent COVID-19.

The chain has TRBV3-1 (or the pseudogene TRBV3-2) and TRBJ1-4; TRBD1 matches 8 bases. The CDR3 spans 15 residues. Germline V lookup: CDR1 LGHDT, CDR2 YNNKEL (reference sequence). V dropped 0 bases and J dropped 7; count of bases not matched to a gene: 4. The chain's CDR3 is CASSQDPGGSEKLFF. In DNA form, the CDR3 reads TGTGCCAGCAGCCAAGACCCAGGGGGCAGTGAAAAACTGTTTTTT.

This sequence joins TRBV29-1 and TRBJ1-3, with 8 positions matching TRBD1. Looked up from germline, CDR1 is SQVTM and CDR2 is ANQGSEA. The V segment lost 7 bases and the J segment 4 bases; nucleotides outside the gene matches: 9. The CDR3 totals 14 residues. The CDR3 nucleotides are TGCAGCGCCGTGACAGGGGTTGCAGGAAACACCATATATTTT. Translating it yields CSAVTGVAGNTIYF. The full variable domain, rest sourced from reference TRBV29-1 and TRBJ1-3, is SAVISQKPSRDICQRGTSLTIQCQVDSQVTMMFWYRQQPGQSLTLIATANQGSEATYESGFVIDKFPISRPNLTFSTLTVSNMSPEDSSIYLCSAVTGVAGNTIYFGEGSWLTVV.

This clone has a single count. V and J are TRBV7-9 and TRBJ2-6, with 8 bases that match TRBD1. Unmatched junction bases numbered 5, after V lost 4 bases and J lost 0 bases. Germline V gene data show CDR1 as SEHNR and CDR2 as FQNEAQ (reference sequence). The CDR3 loop spans 17 amino acids. CDR3 region: CASSYAGGGSGANVLTF. Here the CDR3 DNA reads TGTGCCAGCAGCTACGCAGGGGGCGGCTCTGGGGCCAACGTCCTGACTTTC. The whole variable domain, filled in from reference TRBV7-9 and TRBJ2-6, reads DTGVSQNPRHKITKRGQNVTFRCDPISEHNRLYWYRQTLGQGPEFLTYFQNEAQLEKSRLLSDRFSAERPKGSFSTLEIQRTEQGDSAMYLCASSYAGGGSGANVLTFGAGSRLTVL.

V usage is TRBV30 and J usage is TRBJ2-7, with D possibly matching TRBD1 (6 bases). The CDR3 is 12 amino acids. V lost 2 bases and J 3 bases, leaving 8 bases between the germline ends. Germline V gives CDR1 GTSNPN, CDR2 SVGIG (reference sequence). This CDR3 reads CAWSPQGYEQYF. The CDR3 DNA follows: TGTGCCTGGAGTCCACAGGGCTACGAGCAGTACTTC.

The genes are TRBV7-9 and TRBJ1-3; D not certain. The CDR3 loop spans 15 amino acids. Germline lookup yields CDR1 SEHNR and CDR2 FQNEAQ (reference sequence). With 6 bases removed from V and 4 bases from J, the gap between germline ends came to 16 bases. DNA of the CDR3: TGTGCCAGCAGTCTGGAGGGAATGGAAGGAAACACCATATATTTT. This encodes CASSLEGMEGNTIYF.

The chain employs TRBV6-6 and TRBJ2-2, with D unresolved. V lost 2 bases and J lost 2, with 12 bases in between. CDR1 is MNHNY, CDR2 SVGAGI, per germline (reference sequence). The CDR3 runs to 16 residues. The CDR3 is CASSYDPTINTGELFF. The CDR3 region has the DNA TGTGCCAGCAGTTACGATCCCACTATTAACACCGGGGAGCTGTTTTTT.

The J gene is TRBJ2-1, the V gene TRBV7-3; TRBD2 matches at 8 bases. CDR3 size: 20 residues. Germline CDR1 and CDR2: SGHTA and FQGTGA. V trimming: 5 bases; J trimming: 3 bases; junction bases outside the gene matches: 21. The CDR3 coding sequence is TGTGCCAGCAGCCACAGTAGCGGGGCCCACCGGAGAGTTAGCTACAATGAGCAGTTCTTC. This encodes CASSHSSGAHRRVSYNEQFF.

The genes are TRBV27 and TRBJ1-5; TRBD1 aligns across 8 bases. CDR1 and CDR2 (germline): MNHEY, SMNVEV (reference sequence). V lost 2 bases and J lost 10; bases outside the gene matches: 7. CDR3 length: 14 residues. The CDR3 bases are TGTGCCAGCAGTTTACGGTCAGGGGGCGACCCCCAGCATTTT. Amino acid sequence: CASSLRSGGDPQHF.

In its sample, this clone was seen once. Here the CDR3 DNA reads TGTGCCAGCTACAGGGGGCCCACCGGGGAGCTGTTTTTT. As protein: CASYRGPTGELFF. The genes are TRBV12-3 or TRBV12-4 and TRBJ2-2, with 9 bases that match TRBD1. The length of the CDR3 is 13 residues. V lost 8 bases to trimming and J lost 4 bases; unmatched junction nucleotides: 2.

CDR3 coding DNA: TGTGCCAGCAGCGTAGGACAGGGAGCGTACGAGCAGTACTTC. Encoded protein: CASSVGQGAYEQYF. The chain uses TRBV9 and TRBJ2-7; TRBD1 aligns across 7 bases. Unmatched junction bases numbered 4, after V lost 0 bases and J lost 4 bases. The germline V gene encodes CDR1 SGDLS and CDR2 YYNGEE. The CDR3 sequence is 14 residues long.

V and J are TRBV11-2 and TRBJ2-5, with TRBD2 matching over 12 bases. The V gene end was trimmed by 4 bases and the J gene end by 1 base; junction bases not matched to a gene: 4. Per the germline V gene, CDR1 is SGHAT and CDR2 is FQNNGV. This CDR3 comprises 16 residues. For the CDR3, the DNA is TGTGCCAGCAGCTCAGGACTAGCGGGGCTCCAAGAGACCCAGTACTTC. Its translation is CASSSGLAGLQETQYF.

The V and J genes are TRBV28 and TRBJ1-2; 8 nucleotides line up with TRBD1. The germline V gene encodes CDR1 MDHEN and CDR2 SYDVKM. Trimming took 8 bases from V and 5 from J; bases not matched to a gene: 7. CDR3 length: 13 residues. In nucleotides, the CDR3 is TGTGCCAGCGCGACAGGGGCCCCTTATGGCTACACCTTC. The encoded protein is CASATGAPYGYTF.

The sample holds one count of this clone. The chain carries TRBV7-3 and TRBJ2-7; 8 bases match TRBD1. CDR1 and CDR2 from the germline V gene are SGHTA and FQGTGA. This CDR3 is 13 amino acids long. The junction had 3 bases not matched to a gene; V was cut back by 5 bases and J by 3 bases. CDR3 DNA sequence: TGTGCCAGCAGCCATACAGGGGGCTACGAGCAGTACTTC. It is translated as CASSHTGGYEQYF.

The chain is built from TRBV2 and TRBJ2-5; 8 bases align to TRBD1. CDR1 and CDR2 (germline): SNHLY, FYNNEI. The CDR3 sequence is 11 residues long. The junction had 3 bases not matched to a gene; V was cut back by 10 bases and J by 5 bases. The CDR3 loop reads CAMNRGETQYF. CDR3 nucleotides: TGTGCCATGAACAGGGGGGAGACCCAGTACTTC.

The CDR3 nucleotides read TGTGCCAGCGGCCAGGGGTCCTATGGCTACACCTTC. It specifies CASGQGSYGYTF. The chain carries TRBV7-9 and TRBJ1-2; possibly TRBD1 for D (6 bases). This CDR3 spans 12 amino acids. Germline V gives CDR1 SEHNR, CDR2 FQNEAQ (reference sequence). V was shortened by 8 bases and J by 4 bases, with 11 bases between the two germline ends. Together with reference TRBV7-9 and TRBJ1-2, the CDR3 gives the full variable domain: DTGVSQNPRHKITKRGQNVTFRCDPISEHNRLYWYRQTLGQGPEFLTYFQNEAQLEKSRLLSDRFSAERPKGSFSTLEIQRTEQGDSAMYLCASGQGSYGYTFGSGTRLTVV.

V gene TRBV20-1 combines with J gene TRBJ1-6; the D is unclear. Trimming removed 3 bases at V and 10 bases at J, with 16 bases between. Germline-derived CDR1 and CDR2 are DFQATT and SNEGSKA (reference sequence). The length of the CDR3 is 14 residues. The CDR3 coding sequence is TGCAGTGCTAGTCGATCGGGTGAGGAATCACCCCTCCACTTT. Its translation: CSASRSGEESPLHF.

The chain links TRBV18 to TRBJ1-2; the match to TRBD1 covers 7 bases. The CDR3 totals 12 residues. Germline V gene lookup returns CDR1 KGHSH and CDR2 LQKENI. V dropped 4 bases and J dropped 11; count of bases not matched to a gene: 7. The chain's CDR3 is CASSHETGLYTF. In DNA form, the CDR3 reads TGTGCCAGCTCACACGAGACAGGGTTGTACACCTTC.